The 26 T cell receptor beta chains given below trace back to one sample, sequenced in a study of high-grade serous ovarian cancer treatment subgroups. Assay: immunoSEQ multiplex PCR; the TCRdb copy retains only in-frame clones and omits some. The table records roughly 8,000 clones, approximately 78% of them present only once. Tumor samples were obtained before definitive surgery or chemotherapy. Sample: tumor tissue. The receptor source for this set is a human donor with high-grade serous ovarian cancer.

This sequence joins TRBV7-2 and TRBJ2-1; maybe TRBD1 (6 bases). The CDR3 consists of 15 residues. Germline V lookup: CDR1 SGHTA, CDR2 FQGNSA. Trimming pared 2 bases from V and 7 bases from J, leaving 15 bases between. The CDR3 DNA reads as TGTGCCAGCAGCTTATCCTCCGGGACACGAAATGAGCAGTTCTTC. Translation gives CASSLSSGTRNEQFF.

This clone appeared a single time. V usage is TRBV5-3 and J usage is TRBJ1-1; perhaps TRBD1 as D (6 bases). TRBV5-3 is an open reading frame whose function is uncertain. Trimming pared 8 bases from V and 1 base from J, leaving 12 bases between. CDR3 length: 13 amino acids. This CDR3 is CASNPQGNTEAFF. For the CDR3, the DNA is TGTGCCAGCAATCCACAGGGGAACACTGAAGCTTTCTTT.

This clone was counted between two and nine times. The gene calls are TRBV4-1 and TRBJ1-5, with D possibly being TRBD1 (6 bases). The V gene lost 4 bases and the J gene lost 3 bases, with 13 bases spanning the gap. This CDR3 region has 15 residues. CDR1 and CDR2 from the germline V gene are MGHRA and YSYEKL. This CDR3 is CASSRTDSNNQPQHF. The CDR3 bases are TGCGCCAGCAGCCGGACGGACAGTAACAATCAGCCCCAGCATTTT.

The rearrangement uses TRBV27 and TRBJ2-3; maybe TRBD2 (6 bases). This CDR3 is built from 14 residues. Per germline, CDR1 MNHEY and CDR2 SMNVEV (reference sequence). With 7 bases removed from V and 10 bases from J, the gap between germline ends came to 21 bases. The CDR3 protein is CASTLGGDWNPQYF. The CDR3 nucleotides read TGTGCCAGCACCCTTGGAGGGGATTGGAATCCGCAGTATTTT.

This chain connects TRBV4-3 to TRBJ1-3; 8 nucleotides align to TRBD1. Looked up from germline, CDR1 is LGHNA and CDR2 is YSLEER. This CDR3 region has 13 residues. The V segment lost 4 bases and the J segment 8 bases; nucleotides outside the gene matches: 4. Written as DNA, the CDR3 is TGCGCCAGCAGCCTGGGACAGGTAGACACCATATATTTT. This gives the protein CASSLGQVDTIYF.

This clone was seen a handful of times. The chain has TRBV19 and TRBJ1-2, with D perhaps TRBD1 (5 bases). V was clipped by 3 bases and J by 6 bases, with 11 bases between them. The CDR3 loop spans 13 amino acids. The germline CDR1 and CDR2 sequences are LNHDA and SQIVND (reference sequence). CDR3 DNA sequence: TGTGCCAGTAGTATTTCGGGGCTTGATGGCTACACCTTC. Translation: CASSISGLDGYTF.

V gene TRBV19 combines with J gene TRBJ2-7, with TRBD2 as a possible D gene (5 bases). Germline CDR1 is LNHDA and CDR2 is SQIVND (reference sequence). This CDR3 is built from 11 residues. The germline V and J ends were trimmed by 1 base and 10 bases, with 8 bases remaining between them. The CDR3 region is CASSIGTSQYF. The DNA for the CDR3 is TGTGCCAGTAGTATAGGGACTTCACAGTACTTC.

This clone has more than one count but fewer than ten. The chain carries TRBV2 and TRBJ2-2; TRBD1 aligns across 9 bases. From germline, CDR1 is SNHLY and CDR2 FYNNEI. The V segment lost 6 bases and the J segment 1 base; nucleotides outside the gene matches: 3. The CDR3 length is 15 residues. CDR3 protein: CASSGQGLNTGELFF. In DNA, the CDR3 is TGTGCCAGCAGCGGACAGGGGTTGAACACCGGGGAGCTGTTTTTT.

This clone has just a few counts. The V call is TRBV18, the J call TRBJ2-3; 8 bases match TRBD1. J gave up 6 bases and V 1 base, and 6 bases lay outside the gene matches. The CDR3 sequence is 15 residues long. CDR1 and CDR2 (germline): KGHSH, LQKENI. The CDR3 DNA sequence: TGTGCCAGCTCACCACGACAGGGGAAGGCCGATACGCAGTATTTT. Translating it yields CASSPRQGKADTQYF.

The chain is built from TRBV28 and TRBJ1-1, with D possibly matching TRBD1 (6 bases). Trimming removed 4 bases at V and 0 bases at J, with 9 bases between. CDR3 length: 14 amino acids. In germline, CDR1 is MDHEN, CDR2 SYDVKM. The CDR3 nucleotides read TGTGCCAGCAGTTCCACAGGGTTGAACACTGAAGCTTTCTTT. Translated: CASSSTGLNTEAFF.

The chain couples TRBV18 to TRBJ1-3; D call uncertain. CDR3 length equals 15 residues. The ends were cut back, 2 bases at V and 0 bases at J, with 8 bases in the middle. CDR1 KGHSH and CDR2 LQKENI come from the germline V gene. The CDR3 loop is CASSPRIRSGNTIYF. In nucleotides, the CDR3 is TGTGCCAGCTCACCAAGAATCCGCTCTGGAAACACCATATATTTT.

This chain uses TRBV9 with TRBJ2-1; TRBD2 matches 10 bases. Trimming cost V 0 bases and J 7 bases; bases outside gene matches: 10. The germline gives CDR1 SGDLS, CDR2 YYNGEE. CDR3 length: 17 residues. CDR3 region: CASSVEWTSGAYNEQFF. The DNA of the CDR3 is TGTGCCAGCAGCGTAGAGTGGACTAGCGGAGCTTATAATGAGCAGTTCTTC.

The CDR3, as DNA: TGTGCCAGCAGCGGGGGGGGTGAGCAGTTCTTC. It codes for CASSGGGEQFF. V usage is TRBV7-3 and J usage is TRBJ2-1, with TRBD2 identical over 7 bases. Per germline, CDR1 SGHTA and CDR2 FQGTGA. This CDR3 has 11 residues. The junction had 1 base not matched to a gene; V was cut back by 5 bases and J by 9 bases.

The rearrangement uses TRBV6-1 and TRBJ1-4; no reliable D call. The germline V and J ends were trimmed by 1 base and 11 bases, with 11 bases remaining between them. The CDR3 extends over 13 amino acids. Germline V gene sequence: CDR1 MNHNS, CDR2 SASEGT. CDR3 protein: CASSEDLQRKLFF. CDR3 DNA: TGTGCCAGCAGTGAAGATCTCCAGCGGAAACTGTTTTTT.

The V gene is TRBV9, the J gene TRBJ1-2, with 10 bases lining up with TRBD1. The CDR3 contains 15 residues. V shed 0 bases, J shed 8 bases, and the junction held 7 bases outside the gene matches. Germline V gives CDR1 SGDLS, CDR2 YYNGEE. CDR3 loop: CASSVEGQGNGGYTF. CDR3 sequence (DNA): TGTGCCAGCAGCGTAGAGGGACAGGGGAATGGCGGCTACACCTTC.

The chain joins TRBV10-3 to TRBJ2-7; the match to TRBD2 covers 9 bases. The CDR3 loop spans 15 amino acids. With 1 base clipped from V and 0 bases from J, the junction kept 1 base outside the gene matches. From germline, CDR1 is ENHRY and CDR2 SYGVKD. The CDR3: CAISEYSGSSYEQYF. CDR3 DNA sequence: TGTGCCATCAGTGAGTATAGCGGGAGCTCCTACGAGCAGTACTTC.

The chain recombines TRBV29-1 with TRBJ1-2; D gene ambiguous. This CDR3 contains 12 residues. CDR1 is SQVTM and CDR2 is ANQGSEA in the germline V gene. V was trimmed by 6 bases and J by 7 bases, leaving 15 bases between them. CDR3 amino acids: CSVEGSGGGYTF. For the CDR3, the DNA is TGCAGCGTAGAGGGTTCAGGTGGTGGCTACACCTTC. Using reference TRBV29-1 and TRBJ1-2 for the parts outside the CDR3, the full variable domain is SAVISQKPSRDICQRGTSLTIQCQVDSQVTMMFWYRQQPGQSLTLIATANQGSEATYESGFVIDKFPISRPNLTFSTLTVSNMSPEDSSIYLCSVEGSGGGYTFGSGTRLTVV.

Only a few counts were recorded for this clone. The rearrangement links TRBV19 to TRBJ1-5; weak D call: TRBD1 (5 bases). Deletions cut 3 bases from V and 9 bases from J, with 12 bases between. There are 13 residues in the CDR3. Germline CDR1 and CDR2: LNHDA and SQIVND (reference sequence). CDR3 DNA sequence: TGTGCCAGTAGTATTCAGGGCTCCTCGCCCCAGCATTTT. Translation gives CASSIQGSSPQHF.

The chain combines TRBV6-6 with TRBJ2-5; tentative D call: TRBD2 (5 bases). This CDR3 is built from 12 residues. V dropped 4 bases and J dropped 2 bases, with 5 bases sitting between them. CDR1 and CDR2 from the germline V gene are MNHNY and SVGAGI (reference sequence). DNA for the CDR3: TGTGCCAGCAGTTGGGAGCAAGAGACCCAGTACTTC. Encoded protein: CASSWEQETQYF.

This clone was recorded once. The chain combines TRBV4-3 with TRBJ2-3; 8 bases align to TRBD2. CDR3 size: 16 residues. V was clipped by 0 bases and J by 6 bases; unmatched bases: 8. Germline CDR1 is LGHNA and CDR2 is YSLEER. The CDR3: CASSQETSGGMDTQYF. The CDR3 DNA is TGCGCCAGCAGCCAAGAAACTAGCGGAGGGATGGATACGCAGTATTTT.

The chain links TRBV19 to TRBJ2-3; D tentatively fits TRBD1 or TRBD2 (6 bases each). Trimming cost V 6 bases and J 2 bases, with 15 bases left between them. Per germline, CDR1 LNHDA and CDR2 SQIVND (reference sequence). The CDR3 runs 15 residues. As DNA, the CDR3 is TGTGCCAGTAGGGATTCGGGGGCAGTCACAGATACGCAGTATTTT. It encodes CASRDSGAVTDTQYF.

J is TRBJ2-5 and V is TRBV7-9, with 11 bases identical to TRBD2. V lost 5 bases and J lost 5; bases outside the gene matches: 19. Germline CDR1 and CDR2: SEHNR and FQNEAQ (reference sequence). The CDR3 covers 19 residues. Written as DNA, the CDR3 is TGTGCCAGCAGCCCCCCGGGGGTAGTCCTAGCGGGAGGACCCGAGACCCAGTACTTC. Translation: CASSPPGVVLAGGPETQYF.

This chain joins TRBV5-4 and TRBJ2-3, with D tentatively TRBD1 (6 bases). V was shortened by 2 bases and J by 1 base, with 8 bases between the two germline ends. There are 14 residues in the CDR3. CDR1 and CDR2 from the germline V gene are SGHNT and YYREEE (reference sequence). The CDR3 protein is CASSFGGGTDTQYF. The CDR3 DNA is TGTGCCAGCAGCTTTGGGGGCGGCACAGATACGCAGTATTTT.

This clone was seen only a few times. This sequence joins TRBV14 and TRBJ1-1; no clear D. The CDR3 is 13 residues long. V lost 5 bases and J lost 1, with 8 bases in between. CDR1 SGHDN and CDR2 FVKESK come from the germline V gene. The CDR3: CASSSHANTEAFF. The CDR3 DNA is TGTGCCAGCAGCTCCCACGCGAACACTGAAGCTTTCTTT.

This clone was counted only a few times. V and J are TRBV7-9 and TRBJ2-1, with TRBD2 matching over 9 bases. The CDR3 is 14 residues long. CDR1 SEHNR and CDR2 FQNEAQ come from the germline V gene (reference sequence). The J segment lost 7 bases and the V segment lost 2 bases, leaving 3 bases of the junction unmatched. CDR3 region: CASSLMLAGNEQFF. In DNA form, the CDR3 reads TGTGCCAGCAGCTTAATGCTAGCGGGAAATGAGCAGTTCTTC.

The chain employs TRBV6-5 and TRBJ2-6; D is unresolved. This CDR3 has 13 residues. The V end was cut by 8 bases, the J end by 2 bases, with 7 bases between. Germline V lookup: CDR1 MNHEY, CDR2 SVGAGI. The CDR3 coding sequence is TGTGCCAGCTGGGCAACTGGGGCCAACGTCCTGACTTTC. Translated: CASWATGANVLTF.